This TCR beta chain was sequenced during a study of response to subunit inactivated influenza vaccine. TCRdb fed the RT-PCR reads into MiXCR, producing one record per CDR3 protein. The table records about 500,000 distinct CDR3 sequences, roughly 7.9% of them present only once. Points from the study as a whole: Each seasonal flu vaccination may recruit only limited new T cells, authors suggested.

About this clonotype itself: Antigen specificity is unknown.

The CDR3 has 15 residues. With V trimmed by 8 bases and J by 6 bases, 7 bases remained unmatched. The germline CDR1 and CDR2 sequences are MDHEN and SYDVKM. The chain joins TRBV28 to TRBJ1-6; 10 nucleotides align to TRBD1. The sequencing here drew on PBMCs from blood, taken roughly 24 months after vaccination. The clonotype comes from a man aged 45 to 70 who received an inactivated influenza vaccine. The CDR3 sequence: CASLPGTGANSPLHF. The CDR3 bases are TGTGCCAGCCTCCCCGGGACAGGGGCTAATTCACCCCTCCACTTT.